The next 26 T cell receptor beta chains were all read from a single sample in a study of regulatory T cells in long-lasting Graves disease. To make TCR beta libraries, researchers used iRepertoire HTBI primers and Arm-PCR of CDR3 regions. TCRdb re-called the multiplex PCR reads with MiXCR, one entry per CDR3 protein. The table has roughly 420,000 distinct CDR3 sequences, 15% to 20% seen once. Indicated time point: newly diagnosed GD, antithyroid drugs for less than 3 months. The TCR library used RNA extracted from PBMCs. The same data also went into a second study, on T cells in Graves' hyperthyroidism and ophthalmopathy.

Here the sequenced sample was peripheral blood mononuclear cells (PBMCs), taken at new diagnosis, from a patient treated with antithyroid drugs. Every receptor here comes from a woman in her late teens or twenties with Graves disease.

Notes on this clonotype: Mismatch with germline at one junction end may stem from a read error. This chain uses TRBV14 with TRBJ2-5, with unresolved D. Germline CDR1 and CDR2: SGHDN and FVKESK. This CDR3 contains 14 residues. CDR3 residues: CASSQGWAQGTQYF. CDR3 nucleotide sequence: TGTGCCAGCAGCCAAGGATGGGCCCAAGGGACCCAGTACTTC.

This clonotype was picked up many times. The genes are TRBV20-1 and TRBJ2-1; 9 positions agree with TRBD1. This CDR3 is 13 amino acids long. Looked up from germline, CDR1 is DFQATT and CDR2 is SNEGSKA (reference sequence). The ends lost 7 bases at V and 7 bases at J; junction bases unmatched: 8. The CDR3 sequence: CSDPGQGINEQFF. CDR3 bases: TGCAGTGACCCGGGACAGGGCATTAATGAGCAGTTCTTC.

This clonotype was detected ten times or more. V usage is TRBV7-2 and J usage is TRBJ2-3; D not resolved. CDR1 is SGHTA, CDR2 FQGNSA, per germline. This CDR3 is 15 amino acids long. Trimming removed 2 bases at V and 7 bases at J, with 16 bases between. The CDR3: CASSLSRLDLNTQYF. The CDR3 bases are TGTGCCAGCAGCTTATCCCGACTCGACCTGAATACGCAGTATTTT.

The rearrangement uses TRBV28 and TRBJ1-2; the match to TRBD1 covers 7 bases. The CDR3 loop spans 13 amino acids. Germline CDR1 and CDR2: MDHEN and SYDVKM. After removal of 2 bases from V and 6 bases from J, the junction contained 3 bases not matched to a gene. The CDR3 nucleotides are TGTGCCAGCAGTTTAATAGGGGGCAATGGCTACACCTTC. It specifies CASSLIGGNGYTF.

V usage is TRBV19 and J usage is TRBJ2-4; a possible D gene is TRBD1 (6 bases). This CDR3 spans 15 amino acids. Germline assignment: CDR1 LNHDA and CDR2 SQIVND (reference sequence). Deletions cut 10 bases from V and 8 bases from J, with 24 bases between. As DNA, the CDR3 is TGTGCCACCCGCCATCAGGGGACATATGGTGACATTCAGTACTTC. This gives the protein CATRHQGTYGDIQYF. Filled out from reference TRBV19 and TRBJ2-4, the complete variable domain reads DGGITQSPKYLFRKEGQNVTLSCEQNLNHDAMYWYRQDPGQGLRLIYYSQIVNDFQKGDIAEGYSVSREKKESFPLTVTSAQKNPTAFYLCATRHQGTYGDIQYFGAGTRLSVL.

This clonotype was counted ten times or more. The chain has TRBV5-1 and TRBJ2-7; 8 nucleotides line up with TRBD2. The CDR3 totals 15 residues. The V and J ends lost 6 bases and 0 bases, in that order; junction bases with no gene match: 8. Per germline, CDR1 SGHRS and CDR2 YFSETQ. The CDR3 loop is CASTPGAGGSYEQYF. The CDR3 DNA sequence: TGCGCCAGCACCCCCGGCGCGGGAGGCTCCTACGAGCAGTACTTC.

The V call is TRBV7-9, the J call TRBJ1-2, with D tentatively TRBD1 (6 bases). Germline V lookup: CDR1 SEHNR, CDR2 FQNEAQ (reference sequence). Trimming shortened V by 5 bases and J by 4 bases, and 11 bases separated the two germline ends. The CDR3 is 13 residues long. CDR3 residues: CASSPTGSYGYTF. CDR3 coding DNA: TGTGCCAGCAGCCCTACAGGGAGCTATGGCTACACCTTC.

The rearrangement joins TRBV9 to TRBJ2-7, with 11 positions matching TRBD1. Germline V CDR1 and CDR2: SGDLS, YYNGEE. Losses at the gene ends were 8 bases for V and 7 bases for J; bases not matched to a gene: 26. The CDR3 totals 19 residues. The DNA of the CDR3 is TGTGCCAGACGTTCGGGACAGGGGGATCCTAGCGGGACTGGGAAGGAGCAGTACTTC. It translates to CARRSGQGDPSGTGKEQYF.

Note on this clonotype: A much bigger clone sits one base away, suggesting this may be a read error. The rearrangement links TRBV6-1 to TRBJ1-1; tentatively, D is TRBD1 (5 bases). CDR1 MNHNS and CDR2 SASEGT come from the germline V gene. This CDR3 is built from 14 residues. The CDR3 is CATAQTAETTGAFF. CDR3 DNA: TGTGCCACCGCCCAGACAGCAGAAACGACTGGAGCTTTCTTT.

This clonotype was picked up a small number of times. This sequence joins TRBV2 and TRBJ1-1; D possibly corresponds to TRBD1 (5 bases). The CDR3 is 13 amino acids. V lost 6 bases and J lost 6, with 14 bases in between. Germline V gene data show CDR1 as SNHLY and CDR2 as FYNNEI. CDR3 amino acids: CASSALQGAEAFF. Here the CDR3 DNA reads TGTGCCAGCAGCGCTCTGCAGGGCGCTGAAGCTTTCTTT.

The CDR3 region is CAISESGTSGSTNEQFF. The CDR3 nucleotides are TGTGCCATCAGTGAGTCCGGGACTAGCGGGAGTACGAATGAGCAGTTCTTC. This chain uses TRBV10-3 with TRBJ2-1, with 14 bases lining up with TRBD2. The germline V gene has CDR1 ENHRY and CDR2 SYGVKD. This CDR3 is built from 17 residues. V dropped 0 bases and J dropped 7; count of bases not matched to a gene: 5.

This clonotype was counted many times. V and J are TRBV2 and TRBJ2-1; D gene unclear. The V end lost 3 bases, the J end lost 4 bases, and 4 bases lay between the germline ends. The CDR3 extends over 12 amino acids. Germline-derived CDR1 and CDR2 are SNHLY and FYNNEI. The CDR3 region is CASSDTYNEQFF. The CDR3 region has the DNA TGTGCCAGCAGTGACACTTACAATGAGCAGTTCTTC.

This clonotype has a handful of counts. V and J are TRBV11-2 and TRBJ2-1; possibly TRBD2 for D (7 bases). The V end was cut by 11 bases, the J end by 6 bases, with 11 bases between. The length of the CDR3 is 11 residues. From germline, CDR1 is SGHAT and CDR2 FQNNGV. The CDR3 region has the DNA TGTGCCGGCCGGGGGGCCAATGAGCAGTTCTTC. It codes for CAGRGANEQFF. Drawing the rest from reference TRBV11-2 and TRBJ2-1, the complete variable domain is EAGVAQSPRYKIIEKRQSVAFWCNPISGHATLYWYQQILGQGPKLLIQFQNNGVVDDSQLPKDRFSAERLKGVDSTLKIQPAKLEDSAVYLCAGRGANEQFFGPGTRLTVL.

This clonotype was found once. This likely came from a read error, as a far larger clone is one base away. The chain employs TRBV28 and TRBJ2-7, with D perhaps matching TRBD2 (6 bases). Looked up from germline, CDR1 is MDHEN and CDR2 is SYDVKM. V shed 7 bases and J shed 7 bases, with 23 bases lying between them. The CDR3 consists of 15 residues. The CDR3 nucleotides are TGTGCCAGCAAGGAGGGAGGTCCCGTTTACAATGAGCAGTACTTC. Encoded protein: CASKEGGPVYNEQYF.

The chain recombines TRBV27 with TRBJ1-2; 8 nucleotides align to TRBD1. Trimming at V came to 5 bases and at J to 7 bases, leaving 12 bases not matched to a gene. Germline V lookup: CDR1 MNHEY, CDR2 SMNVEV (reference sequence). The CDR3 consists of 15 residues. The CDR3 DNA is TGTGCCAGCAGTCCCCTATCGACAGGGGAGGGTGGCTACACCTTC. Amino acid sequence: CASSPLSTGEGGYTF.

This clonotype appeared a few times. The CDR3 here is CASSVDPFESQFF. The CDR3 coding sequence is TGTGCCAGCAGTGTTGACCCATTTGAGTCGCAGTTCTTC. This chain links TRBV12-3 or TRBV12-4 with TRBJ2-1; D not resolved. There are 13 residues in the CDR3. Trimming stripped 5 bases from V and 12 bases from J, with 17 bases between.

This clonotype was counted only a few times. CDR3 sequence: CASSVGTGSGNTIYF. The CDR3 DNA follows: TGTGCCAGCAGCGTAGGGACAGGGTCAGGAAACACCATATATTTT. The chain uses TRBV9 and TRBJ1-3; 8 bases map to TRBD1. CDR1 and CDR2 (germline): SGDLS, YYNGEE. The CDR3 length is 15 residues. J was trimmed by 4 bases and V by 0 bases; bases with no gene match: 3.

This chain links TRBV11-1 with TRBJ2-7; 8 nucleotides line up with TRBD2. Germline assignment: CDR1 SGHAT and CDR2 FQDESV (reference sequence). V shed 1 base and J 6 bases; nucleotides not matched to a gene: 8. This CDR3 spans 15 amino acids. CDR3 sequence reads: CASSLEGTRFSEQYF. CDR3 in DNA: TGTGCCAGCAGCTTAGAAGGGACTAGATTCTCCGAGCAGTACTTC.

The chain employs TRBV25-1 and TRBJ2-6; a possible D gene is TRBD2 (6 bases). Trimming pared 4 bases from V and 2 bases from J, leaving 12 bases between. Per the germline V gene, CDR1 is MGHDK and CDR2 is SYGVNS. The CDR3 runs to 16 residues. The CDR3 DNA follows: TGTGCCAGCAGTGTGGGGGGAGGTGCTGGGGCCAACGTCCTGACTTTC. Translation: CASSVGGGAGANVLTF. Supplemented by reference TRBV25-1 and TRBJ2-6, the full variable domain reads EADIYQTPRYLVIGTGKKITLECSQTMGHDKMYWYQQDPGMELHLIHYSYGVNSTEKGDLSSESTVSRIRTEHFPLTLESARPSHTSQYLCASSVGGGAGANVLTFGAGSRLTVL.

This clonotype appeared many times. The chain has TRBV6-5 and TRBJ2-3, with D perhaps matching TRBD2 (6 bases). V was trimmed by 2 bases and J by 2 bases, leaving 14 bases between them. Looked up from germline, CDR1 is MNHEY and CDR2 is SVGAGI. This CDR3 has 16 residues. The CDR3 sequence: CASSYLFGSPTDTQYF. The CDR3 nucleotides are TGTGCCAGCAGTTACCTGTTCGGGAGTCCCACAGATACGCAGTATTTT.

The V and J genes are TRBV7-8 and TRBJ1-6, with D uncertain. Trimming cost V 1 base and J 0 bases, with 10 bases left between them. The CDR3 spans 17 residues. CDR1 is SGHVS, CDR2 FQNEAQ, per germline. CDR3 residues: CASSLGAASSYNSPLHF. CDR3 coding DNA: TGTGCCAGCAGCTTAGGGGCAGCCTCCTCCTATAATTCACCCCTCCACTTT.

This clonotype showed up many times. The chain has TRBV3-1 and TRBJ2-5; D gene ambiguous. This CDR3 region has 11 residues. The V and J ends lost 6 bases and 5 bases respectively, with 7 bases between them. Germline V lookup: CDR1 LGHDT, CDR2 YNNKEL (reference sequence). This chain's CDR3 is CASSKGETQYF. Written as DNA, the CDR3 is TGTGCCAGCAGTAAAGGGGAGACCCAGTACTTC.

Turning to this clonotype: A read error may account for a junction end that differs from germline. The chain couples TRBV7-9 to TRBJ2-5; D is tentatively TRBD1 or TRBD2 (6 bases each). The germline V gene has CDR1 SEHNR and CDR2 FQNEAQ (reference sequence). The CDR3 length is 15 residues. In DNA, the CDR3 is TGTGTCAGCAGCTCATCCCCGGGGGCCGGGGAGACCCAGTACTTC. This sequence encodes CVSSSSPGAGETQYF.

The rearrangement uses TRBV9 and TRBJ2-6, with D unclear. This CDR3 has 15 residues. Germline V lookup: CDR1 SGDLS, CDR2 YYNGEE. V shed 3 bases and J shed 1 base, with 8 bases lying between them. The CDR3 is CASSGVGSGANVLTF. Written as DNA, the CDR3 is TGTGCCAGCAGCGGAGTTGGATCTGGGGCCAACGTCCTGACTTTC.

This sequence joins TRBV29-1 and TRBJ1-2, with no clear D. Germline V CDR1 and CDR2: SQVTM, ANQGSEA. Trimming stripped 6 bases from V and 8 bases from J, with 22 bases between. The CDR3 is 14 amino acids. The DNA of the CDR3 is TGCAGCGTGGGCGGAAACCCGACTACCCGCGGCTACACCTTC. This encodes CSVGGNPTTRGYTF.

This clonotype showed up just a few times. This could be a read error, since a much larger clone is one nucleotide away. V usage is TRBV20-1 and J usage is TRBJ1-2; 9 positions match TRBD1. CDR1 and CDR2 from the germline V gene are DFQATT and SNEGSKA (reference sequence). The CDR3 totals 12 residues. The DNA of the CDR3 is TGCAGTGCTAAGGACAGGGGTTATGGCTTCACCTTC. This encodes CSAKDRGYGFTF.